The present T cell receptor beta chain was sequenced within a study of read filtering for tumor transcriptome and immune sequencing. Trimming removed 2 bases from V and 1 base from J; junction bases left unmatched: 3. Germline CDR1 reads SGHVS; CDR2 reads FNYEAQ. The CDR3 is 15 amino acids. Study outcomes and limitations: Roughly four fifths of IR-seq clonotypes had one read, totaling around 3.4% of reads; RNA-seq: about 74% and 41%. Correlation between methods rose after single-read clonotypes were removed.

This clonotype was picked up many times. Its matching antigen is unknown. The library was built from about 370 ng RNA with molecular barcoded adaptors for alpha/delta and beta/gamma chains. MiXCR, run by TCRdb on the reads, gives a single entry per CDR3 protein. The sample lists over 45,000 distinct CDR3 sequences, roughly a fifth occurring once. Sample: a population of CD138-negative cells sorted from bone marrow. The chain links TRBV7-6 to TRBJ2-3, with 7 bases aligning to TRBD1. This TCR derives from a donor older than 35 with multiple myeloma. This chain's CDR3 is CASSLWQGGTDTQYF. As DNA, the CDR3 is TGTGCCAGCAGCTTATGGCAGGGGGGCACAGATACGCAGTATTTT.